The subject of this entry is one T cell receptor (beta chain). This sample is part of a study of T cells in Graves' hyperthyroidism and ophthalmopathy. This CDR3 comprises 16 residues. Germline V gene lookup returns CDR1 MGHRA and CDR2 YSYEKL. Researchers took RNA transcripts and amplified the TCR beta CDR3 regions from them. A set of HTBI primers served as the primers for a first-round RT-PCR of the TCR CDR3. TCRdb ran MiXCR on the multiplex PCR reads and lists one entry per CDR3 protein. Among a few hundred thousand distinct CDR3 sequences listed, 15% to 20% were seen once. The sequenced sample was blood. This TCR derives from a man aged 45-60 years with Graves' ophthalmopathy. The V gene is TRBV4-1, the J gene TRBJ2-1; unclear D gene. The J call may be in error: the DNA end matches TRBJ2-7 better. The CDR3 DNA reads TGCGCCAGCAGCCCTTCCGCGGCGGTTAGCTACAATGAGCAGTACTTC. Amino acids: CASSPSAAVSYNEQYF.